Detailed here is one TCR beta chain. Its antigen is unidentified. This specimen belongs to a study of T-cell reconstitution after alpha-beta-depleted transplantation in children. Unique molecular identifiers were used to barcode this TCRbeta library. TCRdb re-called the PCR reads with MiXCR, one entry per CDR3 protein. The table has fewer than 750,000 distinct CDR3 sequences, approximately 22% seen once. Regarding the study as a whole: The high TCRbeta diversity at day 60 in some patients came from surviving recipient T cells and thymic progenitors. Newly produced T cells mostly provided counts and TCRbeta diversity after one year, as hyperexpanded clones declined. In patients about two months after transplant, alpha-beta T cells reportedly arose from several hundred expanded graft clones.

Germline assignment: CDR1 LNHNV and CDR2 YYDKDF (reference sequence). The V end lost 0 bases, the J end lost 4 bases, and 22 bases lay between the germline ends. The CDR3 length is 19 residues. The TCR sequence derives from a boy under two years old who had a stem cell transplant for acute myeloid leukemia, so the T cells may come from the graft donor. The sequences come from PBMCs, mostly from graft donor cells, collected 360 days after TCRalphabeta/CD19-depleted stem cell transplant. The chain is built from TRBV15 and TRBJ1-5, with unresolved D. CDR3 protein: CATSRDLKYSTNNNQPQHF. CDR3 nucleotides: TGTGCCACCAGCAGAGATTTGAAGTATTCAACCAATAATAATCAGCCCCAGCATTTT.